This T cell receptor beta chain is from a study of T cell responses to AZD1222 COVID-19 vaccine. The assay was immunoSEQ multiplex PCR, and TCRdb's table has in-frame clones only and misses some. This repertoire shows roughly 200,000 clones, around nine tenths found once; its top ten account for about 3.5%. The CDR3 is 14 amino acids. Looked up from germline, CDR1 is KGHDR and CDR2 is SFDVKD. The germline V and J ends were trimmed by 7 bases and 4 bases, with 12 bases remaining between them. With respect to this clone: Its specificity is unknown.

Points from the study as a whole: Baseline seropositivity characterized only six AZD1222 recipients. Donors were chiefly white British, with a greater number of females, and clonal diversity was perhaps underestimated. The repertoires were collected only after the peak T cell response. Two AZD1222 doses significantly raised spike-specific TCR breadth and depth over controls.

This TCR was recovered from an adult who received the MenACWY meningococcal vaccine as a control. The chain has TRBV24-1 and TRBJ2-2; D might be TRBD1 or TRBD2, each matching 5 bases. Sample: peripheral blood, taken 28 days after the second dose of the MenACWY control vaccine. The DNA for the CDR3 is TGTGCCACCAGCCGGAAGAGGGGCACCGGGGAGCTGTTTTTT. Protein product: CATSRKRGTGELFF.